In its sample, the clone carrying this TCR beta chain was seen once. CDR1 is SQVTM and CDR2 is ANQGSEA in the germline V gene. The CDR3 spans 12 residues. V lost 2 bases to trimming and J lost 7 bases, with 11 bases between them. Profiling relied on immunoSEQ multiplex PCR, and the TCRdb table lists in-frame clones only, not all of them. The repertoire holds nearly 200,000 clones, about 93% seen once, with around 1% in the top ten. This entry is derived from a study of T cell responses to AZD1222 COVID-19 vaccine. This TCR was sampled from an adult who received the AZD1222 COVID-19 vaccine. The chain uses TRBV29-1 and TRBJ1-2; a possible D gene is TRBD1 (6 bases). The material was peripheral blood, obtained 28 days after the second AZD1222 dose. In nucleotides, the CDR3 is TGCAGCGTTGAACACAGGGTGACTGGCTACACCTTC. This encodes CSVEHRVTGYTF.